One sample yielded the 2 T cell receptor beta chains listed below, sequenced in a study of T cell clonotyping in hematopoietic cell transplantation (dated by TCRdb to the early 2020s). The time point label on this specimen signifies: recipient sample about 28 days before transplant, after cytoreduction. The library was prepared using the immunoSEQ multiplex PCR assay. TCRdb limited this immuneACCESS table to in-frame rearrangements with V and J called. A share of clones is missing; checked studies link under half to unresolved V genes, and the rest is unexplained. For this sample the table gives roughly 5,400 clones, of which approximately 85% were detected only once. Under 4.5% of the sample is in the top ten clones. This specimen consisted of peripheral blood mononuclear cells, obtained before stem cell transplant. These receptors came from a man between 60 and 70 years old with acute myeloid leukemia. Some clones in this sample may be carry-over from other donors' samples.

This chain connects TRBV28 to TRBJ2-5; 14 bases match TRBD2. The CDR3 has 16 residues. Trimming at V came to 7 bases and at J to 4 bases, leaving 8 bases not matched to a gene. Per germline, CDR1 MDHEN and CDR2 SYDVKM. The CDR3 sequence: CASKGLAGASGETQYF. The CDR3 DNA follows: TGTGCCAGCAAGGGACTAGCGGGAGCATCGGGAGAGACCCAGTACTTC.

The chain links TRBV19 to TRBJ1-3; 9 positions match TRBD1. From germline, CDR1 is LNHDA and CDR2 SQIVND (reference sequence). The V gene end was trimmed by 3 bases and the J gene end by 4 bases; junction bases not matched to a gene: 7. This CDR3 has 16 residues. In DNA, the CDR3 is TGTGCCAGTAGTATCAATAACAGGGGGCTCGGAAACACCATATATTTT. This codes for CASSINNRGLGNTIYF. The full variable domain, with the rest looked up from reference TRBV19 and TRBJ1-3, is DGGITQSPKYLFRKEGQNVTLSCEQNLNHDAMYWYRQDPGQGLRLIYYSQIVNDFQKGDIAEGYSVSREKKESFPLTVTSAQKNPTAFYLCASSINNRGLGNTIYFGEGSWLTVV.